Listed below are T cell receptor beta chains from one sample, sequenced in a study of T cell responses to AZD1222 COVID-19 vaccine. Assay: immunoSEQ multiplex PCR; the TCRdb copy retains only in-frame clones and omits some. The data hold approximately 100,000 clones, with 80% to 90% observed a single time. The source material was peripheral blood, sampled on day 0 of AZD1222 vaccination. The receptor source for this set is an adult in good health. CDR3s include the opening cysteine and the closing phenylalanine or tryptophan. D genes are given only for firm matches. Expanded clones are given a class, and other clones once, few, many or no size at all.

cdr3_aa | cdr3_nt | v_call | d_call | j_call | cdr3_length | clone_size
CASSLASRAVNEQYF | TGTGCCAGCAGCTTGGCTTCCAGGGCGGTGAACGAGCAGTACTTC | TRBV5-6 | . | TRBJ2-7 | 15 | .
CASRPGTGGSNTEAFF | TGTGCCAGCAGACCTGGGACAGGGGGAAGTAACACTGAAGCTTTCTTT | TRBV2 | TRBD1 | TRBJ1-1 | 16 | .
CASRQGARGYTF | TGTGCCAGCCGACAGGGGGCGCGAGGCTACACCTTC | TRBV28 | TRBD1 | TRBJ1-2 | 12 | .
CASRRPLRDRGNEQFF | TGCGCCAGCAGGCGTCCCCTTAGGGACAGGGGAAATGAGCAGTTCTTC | TRBV5-1 | TRBD1 | TRBJ2-1 | 16 | .
CASSVESLTSGRLYNEQFF | TGTGCCAGCAGCGTAGAAAGTTTGACTAGCGGGAGGCTATACAATGAGCAGTTCTTC | TRBV9 | TRBD2 | TRBJ2-1 | 19 | .
CASRVNGQGAYNYGYTF | TGCGCCAGCAGAGTCAATGGACAGGGGGCCTATAACTATGGCTACACCTTC | TRBV23-1 | TRBD1 | TRBJ1-2 | 17 | once
CASRDAGGGQYGYTF | TGTGCCAGCAGGGACGCAGGGGGCGGACAGTATGGCTACACCTTC | TRBV6-5 | TRBD1 | TRBJ1-2 | 15 | .
CASSQEVGGRGTEAFF | TGTGCCAGCAGCCAAGAGGTGGGGGGCAGGGGCACTGAAGCTTTCTTT | TRBV4-2 | . | TRBJ1-1 | 16 | .
CASSPGRGGYEQYF | TGTGCCAGCTCACCCGGGCGGGGAGGCTACGAGCAGTACTTC | TRBV18 | . | TRBJ2-7 | 14 | .
CASSLAGEYEQYF | TGTGCCAGCAGCTTAGCAGGGGAATACGAGCAGTACTTC | TRBV7-9 | . | TRBJ2-7 | 13 | .
CAWSKGQNFYGYTF | TGTGCCTGGAGTAAGGGACAGAATTTCTATGGCTACACCTTC | TRBV30 | TRBD1 | TRBJ1-2 | 14 | .
CASSAGTGNTEAFF | TGTGCCAGCAGCGCCGGGACAGGGAACACTGAAGCTTTCTTT | TRBV9 | TRBD1 | TRBJ1-1 | 14 | .
CASSDGTAYEQYF | TGTGCCAGTTCCGACGGGACAGCCTACGAGCAGTACTTC | TRBV19 | TRBD1 | TRBJ2-7 | 13 | .
CSSDRSYEQYF | TGCAGTTCTGACAGATCCTACGAGCAGTACTTC | TRBV20-1 | . | TRBJ2-7 | 11 | once
CASSATPVGGGYEAFF | TGTGCCAGCAGCGCCACCCCAGTGGGGGGGGGATATGAAGCTTTCTTT | TRBV9 | . | TRBJ1-1 | 16 | .
CASSARGYGYTF | TGCGCCAGCAGCGCCAGGGGCTATGGCTACACCTTC | TRBV4-3 | . | TRBJ1-2 | 12 | .
CASTPRVSGYTF | TGTGCCAGCACCCCCCGGGTGTCGGGCTACACCTTC | TRBV28 | . | TRBJ1-2 | 12 | .
CASSQAGSNNEQFF | TGTGCCAGCAGCCAAGCCGGGAGCAACAATGAGCAGTTCTTC | TRBV4-2 | . | TRBJ2-1 | 14 | .
CSAIGRNTIYF | TGCAGTGCGATCGGTCGAAACACCATATATTTT | TRBV20-1 | . | TRBJ1-3 | 11 | .
CASSPREPNTEAFF | TGTGCCAGCAGCCCCAGAGAGCCTAACACTGAAGCTTTCTTT | TRBV7-9 | . | TRBJ1-1 | 14 | .
CASSNGRENTGELFF | TGTGCCAGCAGCAATGGCCGGGAGAACACCGGGGAGCTGTTTTTT | TRBV21-1 | . | TRBJ2-2 | 15 | .
CASKRQGFGNTIYF | TGTGCCAGTAAGAGGCAGGGGTTTGGAAACACCATATATTTT | TRBV19 | . | TRBJ1-3 | 14 | .
CSVVVGANGYTF | TGCAGCGTTGTTGTGGGGGCGAATGGCTACACCTTC | TRBV29-1 | . | TRBJ1-2 | 12 | .
CASSPQGEKNTEAFF | TGTGCCAGCAGCCCCCAGGGGGAGAAGAACACTGAAGCTTTCTTT | TRBV7-4 | TRBD1 | TRBJ1-1 | 15 | .
CASRSPSTDTQYF | TGCGCCAGCCGCAGTCCTAGCACAGATACGCAGTATTTT | TRBV5-1 | . | TRBJ2-3 | 13 | .
CSANPVFEAFF | TGCAGTGCTAACCCCGTTTTTGAAGCTTTCTTT | TRBV20-1 | . | TRBJ1-1 | 11 | once
CASSPFRAVTYEQYF | TGTGCCAGCAGCCCCTTCCGTGCAGTCACCTACGAGCAGTACTTC | TRBV28 | . | TRBJ2-7 | 15 | .
CASSSPALRGTDTQYF | TGTGCCAGCAGCTCGCCAGCACTCCGGGGAACAGATACGCAGTATTTT | TRBV13 | . | TRBJ2-3 | 16 | .
CASSPGTTNNEQFF | TGTGCCAGCAGCCCCGGGACTACCAACAATGAGCAGTTCTTC | TRBV7-2 | TRBD2 | TRBJ2-1 | 14 | .
CASSLPQGVAYNEQFF | TGTGCCAGCAGCTTGCCGCAGGGAGTCGCCTACAATGAGCAGTTCTTC | TRBV5-4 | . | TRBJ2-1 | 16 | .
CASSYLGRGTEAFF | TGCGCCAGCAGCTACTTGGGACGGGGCACTGAAGCTTTCTTT | TRBV5-1 | . | TRBJ1-1 | 14 | .
CASSPLIPTGQYQETQYF | TGTGCCAGCAGCCCATTAATACCTACGGGGCAGTACCAAGAGACCCAGTACTTC | TRBV21-1 | . | TRBJ2-5 | 18 | .
CASSPAGTSGGVYNEQFF | TGTGCCAGCAGCCCGGCCGGGACTAGCGGGGGGGTTTACAATGAGCAGTTCTTC | TRBV4-2 | TRBD2 | TRBJ2-1 | 18 | .
CASSPSAGGLAYEQYF | TGTGCCAGCTCACCTTCGGCAGGGGGCCTCGCCTACGAGCAGTACTTC | TRBV18 | TRBD1 | TRBJ2-7 | 16 | .
CASSLEGQGNYGYTF | TGTGCCAGCAGCTTAGAGGGACAGGGGAACTATGGCTACACCTTC | TRBV7-6 | TRBD1 | TRBJ1-2 | 15 | .
CAWKQPISYEQYF | TGTGCCTGGAAACAACCAATCTCCTACGAGCAGTACTTC | TRBV30 | . | TRBJ2-7 | 13 | .
CASSYYGAGANVLTF | TGTGCCAGCAGTTATTACGGAGCTGGGGCCAACGTCCTGACTTTC | TRBV6-5 | . | TRBJ2-6 | 15 | .
CASSSSTKHTQYF | TGTGCCAGCAGTTCCTCGACAAAACATACGCAGTATTTT | TRBV6-5 | . | TRBJ2-3 | 13 | .
CASSIPRDHNRYTF | TGTGCCAGTAGTATACCGAGGGACCACAATCGCTACACCTTC | TRBV19 | . | TRBJ1-2 | 14 | .
CASSWGNNEQFF | TGCGCCAGCAGCTGGGGGAATAATGAGCAGTTCTTC | TRBV5-1 | . | TRBJ2-1 | 12 | .
CASSLDRLQETQYF | TGTGCCAGCAGCCTAGACAGACTCCAAGAGACCCAGTACTTC | TRBV7-2 | . | TRBJ2-5 | 14 | .
CASSSDRGNTGELFF | TGTGCCAGCAGCTCAGACAGGGGAAACACCGGGGAGCTGTTTTTT | TRBV11-3 | TRBD1 | TRBJ2-2 | 15 | .
CASSLDRGTEAFF | TGCGCCAGCAGCTTGGACAGGGGCACTGAAGCTTTCTTT | TRBV5-1 | TRBD1 | TRBJ1-1 | 13 | .
CAWSVGAGYQPQHF | TGTGCCTGGAGTGTAGGGGCAGGGTATCAGCCCCAGCATTTT | TRBV30 | . | TRBJ1-5 | 14 | few
CASSIGGKGYTF | TGTGCCAGTAGTATCGGGGGTAAGGGCTACACCTTC | TRBV19 | . | TRBJ1-2 | 12 | .
CASSGGKHEQYF | TGTGCCAGCAGCGGGGGGAAACACGAGCAGTACTTC | TRBV9 | . | TRBJ2-7 | 12 | .
CASSYLSSGGGTEAFF | TGTGCCAGCAGCTACCTGTCCTCTGGAGGGGGCACTGAAGCTTTCTTT | TRBV27 | . | TRBJ1-1 | 16 | .
CASGAEGGTNEKLFF | TGTGCCAGCGGAGCCGAGGGGGGAACTAATGAAAAACTGTTTTTT | TRBV2 | . | TRBJ1-4 | 15 | few
CASSFDRAAEQYF | TGTGCCAGCAGCTTCGACAGGGCGGCTGAGCAGTACTTC | TRBV7-3 | TRBD1 | TRBJ2-7 | 13 | .
CASSSAPGGELFF | TGCGCCAGCAGCTCCGCGCCGGGAGGGGAGCTGTTTTTT | TRBV5-1 | . | TRBJ2-2 | 13 | .
CASSYFGLDTGELFF | TGTGCCAGCAGTTACTTCGGGTTGGACACCGGGGAGCTGTTTTTT | TRBV6-5 | . | TRBJ2-2 | 15 | .
CASSDPGQRVAFF | TGTGCCAGCAGTGATCCGGGCCAGAGGGTGGCTTTCTTT | TRBV2 | . | TRBJ1-1 | 13 | .
CASSGTRDVGNTIYF | TGTGCCAGCAGCGGGACCCGGGACGTTGGAAACACCATATATTTT | TRBV7-9 | . | TRBJ1-3 | 15 | .
CASSYDPAASTDTQYF | TGTGCCAGCAGTTACGATCCGGCAGCTAGCACAGATACGCAGTATTTT | TRBV6-2/TRBV6-3 | . | TRBJ2-3 | 16 | .
CASSFGLARNYEQYF | TGTGCCAGCAGCTTCGGACTAGCCAGGAACTACGAGCAGTACTTC | TRBV7-8 | TRBD2 | TRBJ2-7 | 15 | .